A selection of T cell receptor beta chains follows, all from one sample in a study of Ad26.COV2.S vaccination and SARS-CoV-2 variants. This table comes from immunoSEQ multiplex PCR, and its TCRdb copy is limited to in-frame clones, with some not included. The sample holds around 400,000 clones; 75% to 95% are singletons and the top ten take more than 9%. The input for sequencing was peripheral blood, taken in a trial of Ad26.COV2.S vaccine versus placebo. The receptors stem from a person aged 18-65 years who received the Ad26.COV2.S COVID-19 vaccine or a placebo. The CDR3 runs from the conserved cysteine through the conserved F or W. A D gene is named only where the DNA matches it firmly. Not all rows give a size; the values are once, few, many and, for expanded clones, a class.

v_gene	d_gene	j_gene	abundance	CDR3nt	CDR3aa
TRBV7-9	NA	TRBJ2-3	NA	TGTGCCAGCAGCTTAAGCGATACGCAGTATTTT	CASSLSDTQYF
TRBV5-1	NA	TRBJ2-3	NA	TGCGCCAGCAGCAGGGGCTACGGGCCCAGCACAAACACAGATACGCAGTATTTT	CASSRGYGPSTNTDTQYF
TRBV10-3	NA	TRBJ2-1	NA	TGTGCCATCAGTGGAGATTTGAATGAGCAGTTCTTC	CAISGDLNEQFF
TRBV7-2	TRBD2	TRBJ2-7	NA	TGTGCCAGCAGCTTAGACCTAGCGGGAGGGCCTACCTACGAGCAGTACTTC	CASSLDLAGGPTYEQYF
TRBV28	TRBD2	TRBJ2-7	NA	TGTGCCAGCAGTTTAGCGGGAGGTGAGCAGTACTTC	CASSLAGGEQYF
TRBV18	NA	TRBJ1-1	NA	TGTGCCAGCTCACCACTAGAAGAGAACACTGAAGCTTTCTTT	CASSPLEENTEAFF
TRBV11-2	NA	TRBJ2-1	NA	TGTGCCAGCAGCTTAGTTAGGACCCGGGAGTTCTTC	CASSLVRTREFF
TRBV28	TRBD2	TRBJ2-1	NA	TGTGCCAGCAGTCCCCCCCGGGGCGGGAGGCCAGATTCGAATGAGCAGTTCTTC	CASSPPRGGRPDSNEQFF
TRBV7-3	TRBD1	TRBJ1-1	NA	TGTGCCAGCAGCGAACAGACAGGGGGTTCGGGCACTGAAGCTTTCTTT	CASSEQTGGSGTEAFF
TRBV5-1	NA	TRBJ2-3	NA	TGCGCCAGCAGCTACCCCCTGGGTGGGGAAGCAGATACGCAGTATTTT	CASSYPLGGEADTQYF
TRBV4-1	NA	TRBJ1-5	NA	TGCGCCAGCAGCCAAGGTGAAGGGAGTAGCAATCAGCCCCAGCATTTT	CASSQGEGSSNQPQHF
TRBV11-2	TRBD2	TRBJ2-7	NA	TGTGCCAGCAGTAGACTAGCGGGAGTATTCGACGAGCAGTACTTC	CASSRLAGVFDEQYF
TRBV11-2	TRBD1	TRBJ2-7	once	TGTGCCAGCAGCTTAGTCCGGGACAGTTACGAGCAGTACTTC	CASSLVRDSYEQYF
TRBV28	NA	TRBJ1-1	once	TGTGCCAGCAGGGTTCCTAGGGGGGGCGACACTGAAGCTTTCTTT	CASRVPRGGDTEAFF
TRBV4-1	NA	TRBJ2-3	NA	TGCGCCAGCAGCCCTCAAGGAGGAGCGGTCACAGATACGCAGTATTTT	CASSPQGGAVTDTQYF
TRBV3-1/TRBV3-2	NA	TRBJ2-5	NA	TGTGCCAGCAGCAATCAGGAGACCCAGTACTTC	CASSNQETQYF
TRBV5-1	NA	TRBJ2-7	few	TGCGCCAGCAGCTTGGGGGACGGGGTGTTTGAGCAGTACTTC	CASSLGDGVFEQYF
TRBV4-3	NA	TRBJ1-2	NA	TGCGCCAGCAGCCAGGGACGGAACTATGGCTACACCTTC	CASSQGRNYGYTF
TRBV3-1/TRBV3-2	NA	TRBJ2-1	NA	TGTGCCAGCAGTTTTTCCGGGAGCCTGTTCTTC	CASSFSGSLFF
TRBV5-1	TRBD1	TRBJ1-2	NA	TGCGCCAGCAGCTTGGGGAGTCGGGACAGGGATAATGGCTACACCTTC	CASSLGSRDRDNGYTF
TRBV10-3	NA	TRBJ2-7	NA	TGTGCCATCGGTACTGACCTGTCCTACGAGCAGTACTTC	CAIGTDLSYEQYF
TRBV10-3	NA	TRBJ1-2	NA	TGTGCCATCAGTGAGTCGGGGTTCACCCTCCACTATTATGGCTACACCTTC	CAISESGFTLHYYGYTF
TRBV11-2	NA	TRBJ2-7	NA	TGTGCCAGCACCGGGGCGGACAGCCCCTACGAGCAGTACTTC	CASTGADSPYEQYF
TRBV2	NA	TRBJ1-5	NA	TGTGCCAGCAGTACCGGGCCCCCCGAGAGGGGCAATCAGCCCCAGCATTTT	CASSTGPPERGNQPQHF
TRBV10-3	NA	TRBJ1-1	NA	TGTGCCATCAGTCAGGTTAGTGGTAACACTGAAGCTTTCTTT	CAISQVSGNTEAFF